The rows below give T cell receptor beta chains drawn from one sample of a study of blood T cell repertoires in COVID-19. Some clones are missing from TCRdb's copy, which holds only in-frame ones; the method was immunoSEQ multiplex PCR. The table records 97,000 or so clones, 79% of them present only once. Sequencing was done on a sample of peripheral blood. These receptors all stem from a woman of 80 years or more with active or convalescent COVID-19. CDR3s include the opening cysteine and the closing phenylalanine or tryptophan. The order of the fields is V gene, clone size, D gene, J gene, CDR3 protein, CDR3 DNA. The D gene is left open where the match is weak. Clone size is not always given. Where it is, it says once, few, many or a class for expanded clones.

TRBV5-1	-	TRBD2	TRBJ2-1	CASSKTSGRALDEQFF	TGCGCCAGCAGCAAGACTAGCGGGAGGGCACTGGATGAGCAGTTCTTC
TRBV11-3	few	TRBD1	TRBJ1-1	CASSSTRTGGATEAFF	TGTGCCAGCAGCTCCACCCGGACAGGGGGGGCGACTGAAGCTTTCTTT
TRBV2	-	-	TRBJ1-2	CASRVGDSYGYTF	TGTGCCAGCAGAGTGGGCGACAGCTATGGCTACACCTTC
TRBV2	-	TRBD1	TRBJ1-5	CASRGDLTGSNQPQHF	TGTGCCAGCAGGGGGGACCTGACAGGGAGCAATCAGCCCCAGCATTTT
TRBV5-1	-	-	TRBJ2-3	CASTTTSTDTQYF	TGCGCCAGCACGACAACTAGCACAGATACGCAGTATTTT
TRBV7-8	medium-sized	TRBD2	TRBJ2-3	CASSPRDYSTDTQYF	TGTGCCAGCAGCCCCCGGGACTACTCCACAGATACGCAGTATTTT
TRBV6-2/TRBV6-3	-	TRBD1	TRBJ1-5	CASSYEDRSDQPQHF	TGTGCCAGCAGTTACGAGGACAGGTCGGATCAGCCCCAGCATTTT
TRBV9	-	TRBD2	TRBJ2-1	CASSVLGTSGSDEQFF	TGTGCCAGCAGCGTATTGGGGACTAGCGGGAGCGATGAGCAGTTCTTC
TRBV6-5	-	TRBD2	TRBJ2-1	CASSYMASGVYNEQFF	TGTGCCAGCAGTTACATGGCTAGCGGAGTCTACAATGAGCAGTTCTTC
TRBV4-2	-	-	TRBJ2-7	CASSKDRASLAPYEQYF	TGTGCCAGCAGCAAGGACCGGGCTAGCCTCGCTCCTTACGAGCAGTACTTC
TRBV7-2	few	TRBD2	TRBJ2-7	CASSVLAGYEQYF	TGTGCCAGCAGCGTACTAGCGGGCTACGAGCAGTACTTC
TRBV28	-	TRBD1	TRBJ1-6	CASSSGTGGLWGNSPLHF	TGTGCCAGCAGTTCCGGGACAGGGGGCCTTTGGGGGAATTCACCCCTCCACTTT
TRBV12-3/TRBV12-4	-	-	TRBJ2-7	CASGQLGGEQYF	TGTGCCTCGGGACAGCTGGGGGGCGAGCAGTACTTC
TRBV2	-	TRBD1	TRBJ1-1	CASRRQGPGEAFF	TGTGCCAGCAGGAGACAGGGACCGGGTGAAGCTTTCTTT
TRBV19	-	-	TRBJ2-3	CASSQGDADTQYF	TGTGCCAGTAGTCAGGGTGACGCAGATACGCAGTATTTT
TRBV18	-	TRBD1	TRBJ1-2	CASSPTGGYGYTF	TGTGCCAGCTCACCGACAGGGGGCTATGGCTACACCTTC
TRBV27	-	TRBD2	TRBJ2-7	CASSLAGGPYEQYF	TGTGCCAGCTCCCTAGCGGGAGGGCCCTACGAGCAGTACTTC